This T cell receptor beta chain was retrieved from a study of long-term antiretroviral therapy in people with HIV. The assay, immunoSEQ v3.0, was run at survey level. 40,000-50,000 T-cell genomes per sample were the sequencing target. Some clones are missing from TCRdb's copy, which holds only in-frame ones; the method was immunoSEQ multiplex PCR. This sample yields approximately 6,500 clones, of which 80% to 90% are seen a single time; 2.5% to 3% belongs to the top ten. With 2 bases removed from V and 7 bases from J, the gap between germline ends came to 9 bases. The germline gives CDR1 SGHVS, CDR2 FQNEAQ. This CDR3 is built from 13 residues.

The specimen comprised unsorted PBMCs, sampled 3.7 years after starting antiretroviral therapy. The receptor's source is a woman aged 50 to 65 with HIV. This sequence joins TRBV7-8 and TRBJ1-5; unclear D gene. CDR3 in DNA: TGTGCCAGCAGCTTACTCAGAGGCCAGCCCCAGCATTTT. It yields the protein CASSLLRGQPQHF.